The present entry profiles one T cell receptor (beta chain) with its context. The data stem from a study of blood T cell repertoires in COVID-19. Across the study: Sites in the United States, Italy and Spain provided acute and convalescent COVID-19 samples. From T cells, B-cell-depleted T cells, or PBMCs came the material, which was cDNA or gDNA.

V lost 1 base and J 4 bases, leaving 8 bases between the germline ends. Germline CDR1 is SGHTA and CDR2 is FQGNSA. The CDR3 is 14 residues long. The authors' processing: Nucleated cell counts were estimated from reference gene primer amplification. The repertoire was sequenced with immunoSEQ multiplex PCR; TCRdb's copy has only in-frame clones and lacks some. V, J and clone size are taken as reported in that table, and D and trimming were inferred from the DNA itself. The table includes about 72,000 clones, roughly nine tenths detected once. This receptor was taken from a woman aged 60-75 years with acute or convalescent COVID-19. What was sequenced was peripheral blood. The chain links TRBV7-2 to TRBJ1-5; unclear D gene. DNA of the CDR3: TGTGCCAGCAGCTTAGGCCAGCGAAATCAGCCCCAGCATTTT. This gives the protein CASSLGQRNQPQHF.